A single T cell receptor beta chain is shown here with its context. What it binds is unknown. PCR was performed using 60 Vbeta and 13 Jbeta primers. Clones were sequenced by immunoSEQ multiplex PCR, and TCRdb holds only the in-frame ones, with some missing. The table shows over 95,000 clones, with 70% to 80% occurring only once. This sample was taken from a study of cytomegalovirus exposure and HLA in healthy donors. Study as a whole: Among approximately 390 genotyped donors, roughly 81% fell in the Caucasian-associated ancestry cluster.

Study outcomes and limitations: Reportedly, cytomegalovirus status was diagnosed with high sensitivity and specificity.

Deletions cut 0 bases from V and 2 bases from J, with 20 bases between. The CDR3 loop spans 19 amino acids. CDR1 is LGHNT and CDR2 is FRNRAP in the germline V gene. Nominally healthy donors provided the samples, though records likely missed some immune exposures. The material sequenced was PBMCs. The V gene is TRBV12-5, the J gene TRBJ2-1; perhaps TRBD2 as D (5 bases). The clonotype was recovered from a middle-aged woman in good health and CMV-seropositive. CDR3 coding DNA: TGTGCTAGTGGTTTGGTCCTTAAACTCACTAGAGGACCCTACAATGAGCAGTTCTTC. Amino acids: CASGLVLKLTRGPYNEQFF.